What follows are 21 T cell receptor beta chains derived from one specimen sequenced in a study of blood T cells in healthy people across ages. Next came a second PCR, run for about 6 to 12 cycles, which used a sample-barcoded 5' primer along with a J-beta primer mix. TCRdb itself ran the 5' RACE reads through MiXCR, one entry per CDR3 protein. The table has 540,000 or so distinct CDR3 sequences, about 25% seen once; the top ten hold roughly 20%. Sequencing was done on a sample of blood. Every receptor here comes from a woman in her 70s in good health.

The J gene is TRBJ2-5, the V gene TRBV7-9; TRBD1 matches at 7 bases. V lost 5 bases and J lost 4; bases outside the gene matches: 7. Germline V gene sequence: CDR1 SEHNR, CDR2 FQNEAQ (reference sequence). The CDR3 totals 14 residues. The CDR3 region is CASSRQGLGETQYF. CDR3 in DNA: TGTGCCAGCAGCCGACAGGGATTGGGAGAGACCCAGTACTTC.

The chain uses TRBV5-1 and TRBJ2-1; a possible D gene is TRBD2 (6 bases). V shed 3 bases and J shed 0 bases, with 13 bases lying between them. The CDR3 contains 16 residues. Germline values: CDR1 SGHRS, CDR2 YFSETQ. The CDR3 is CASSSYAGHSYNEQFF. CDR3 sequence (DNA): TGCGCCAGCAGCTCTTACGCGGGGCACTCCTACAATGAGCAGTTCTTC.

This clonotype has a handful of counts. The chain couples TRBV10-3 to TRBJ2-2, with TRBD1 as a possible D gene (6 bases). Germline V gene data show CDR1 as ENHRY and CDR2 as SYGVKD. The V end was cut by 0 bases, the J end by 5 bases, with 10 bases between. This CDR3 spans 15 amino acids. The CDR3: CAISESRGGTGELFF. CDR3 DNA: TGTGCCATCAGTGAGTCGAGAGGGGGAACCGGGGAGCTGTTTTTT.

This clonotype has a handful of counts. V and J are TRBV19 and TRBJ1-1; a possible D gene is TRBD1 (5 bases). This CDR3 comprises 16 residues. The V end lost 3 bases, the J end lost 4 bases, and 18 bases lay between the germline ends. From germline, CDR1 is LNHDA and CDR2 SQIVND (reference sequence). The CDR3 reads CASSISAATGVTEAFF. Here the CDR3 DNA reads TGTGCCAGTAGTATCAGCGCAGCCACGGGGGTCACTGAAGCTTTCTTT.

This sequence joins TRBV12-3 or TRBV12-4 and TRBJ2-1, with 10 bases that match TRBD2. The J call is in doubt because the DNA end fits TRBJ2-5 better. The CDR3 length is 15 residues. The CDR3 reads CASSPSAGGGETQYF. As DNA, the CDR3 is TGTGCCAGCAGCCCTTCAGCGGGGGGGGGAGAGACCCAGTACTTC.

This clonotype has just a few counts. The chain uses TRBV20-1 and TRBJ1-2; D perhaps matches TRBD1 (5 bases). Trimming shortened V by 0 bases and J by 5 bases, and 13 bases separated the two germline ends. This CDR3 is built from 14 residues. Germline CDR1 DFQATT, CDR2 SNEGSKA (reference sequence). The CDR3 DNA sequence: TGCAGTGCTAGAGATCCTAGGGGCCGGTATGGCTACACCTTC. The encoded protein is CSARDPRGRYGYTF.

The V call is TRBV21-1, the J call TRBJ2-5; the D call TRBD1 from the table was never checked on the DNA. TRBV21-1 is assigned pseudogene status. This CDR3 region has 15 residues. DNA of the CDR3: TGTGCCAGCGTCGTAGGGACAGGCGGCGGAGAGACCCAGTACTTC. Translating gives CASVVGTGGGETQYF.

In this sample, this clonotype turned up a few times. Here the CDR3 reads CASSQGGESPLHF. The CDR3 DNA reads as TGCGCCAGCAGCCAAGGGGGAGAGTCACCCCTCCACTTT. The rearrangement links TRBV4-3 to TRBJ1-6; D not resolved. Trimming took 1 base from V and 10 from J, leaving 8 bases between them. CDR1 is LGHNA and CDR2 is YSLEER in the germline V gene. The CDR3 loop spans 13 amino acids.

This clonotype was counted a few times. This rearrangement joins TRBV6-2 or TRBV6-3 to TRBJ2-5, with unresolved D. V lost 6 bases to trimming and J lost 1 base, with 12 bases between them. The CDR3 covers 14 residues. CDR1 is MNHEY and CDR2 is SVGEGT in the germline V gene. This chain's CDR3 is CASRRQPTQETQYF. The CDR3 DNA reads as TGTGCCAGCAGAAGACAACCGACCCAAGAGACCCAGTACTTC.

This clonotype was counted between two and nine times. CDR3 DNA sequence: TGTGCCAGCAGCCCCGCGGGACAGGGGATGGACGAGCAGTACTTC. This translates into CASSPAGQGMDEQYF. V is TRBV3-1 and J is TRBJ2-7; 10 nucleotides match TRBD1. There are 15 residues in the CDR3. Germline V gene data show CDR1 as LGHDT and CDR2 as YNNKEL (reference sequence). Trimming cost V 4 bases and J 5 bases; bases outside gene matches: 8.

This chain joins TRBV3-1 and TRBJ2-1; 9 positions agree with TRBD2. The V gene end was trimmed by 8 bases and the J gene end by 4 bases; junction bases not matched to a gene: 3. This CDR3 spans 13 amino acids. Germline V lookup: CDR1 LGHDT, CDR2 YNNKEL (reference sequence). CDR3 DNA sequence: TGTGCCAGCGGTAGCGGGGGATACAATGAGCAGTTCTTC. This codes for CASGSGGYNEQFF.

The chain links TRBV2 to TRBJ1-5; no clear D. V was shortened by 3 bases and J by 3 bases, with 12 bases between the two germline ends. This CDR3 is built from 15 residues. Germline V gives CDR1 SNHLY, CDR2 FYNNEI. CDR3 DNA sequence: TGTGCCAGCAGTGATTCGGCCCGAGACAATCAGCCCCAGCATTTT. As protein: CASSDSARDNQPQHF.

This rearrangement joins TRBV14 to TRBJ1-1, with D hard to call. CDR3 size: 15 residues. Trimming removed 3 bases from V and 5 bases from J, with 16 bases in between. Germline CDR1 SGHDN, CDR2 FVKESK. In nucleotides, the CDR3 is TGTGCCAGCAGCCACCTCGGCGGCTCGGGGACTGAAGCTTTCTTT. Translated: CASSHLGGSGTEAFF.

Only a few counts were recorded for this clonotype. This chain connects TRBV7-3 to TRBJ2-1; 9 bases match TRBD2. The CDR3 sequence is 16 residues long. Looked up from germline, CDR1 is SGHTA and CDR2 is FQGTGA. With V trimmed by 0 bases and J by 4 bases, 4 bases remained unmatched. The CDR3 loop is CASSLTGTSRYNEQFF. CDR3 DNA sequence: TGTGCCAGCAGCTTAACCGGGACTAGCAGGTACAATGAGCAGTTCTTC.

This clonotype was detected a few times. The chain combines TRBV5-1 with TRBJ2-5; 9 nucleotides agree with TRBD1. Gene TRBJ2-7 matches the end of the DNA better, so the J call may be wrong. Germline V CDR1 and CDR2: SGHRS, YFSETQ. The CDR3 consists of 14 residues. CDR3 sequence (DNA): TGCGCCAGCAGCTCGGGACAGGGACCCTACGAGCAGTACTTC. Translating it yields CASSSGQGPYEQYF.

CDR3 residues: CASSQVIGGEQFF. For the CDR3, the DNA is TGTGCCAGCAGCCAGGTTATAGGGGGTGAGCAGTTCTTC. The V call is TRBV14, the J call TRBJ2-5; D might be TRBD1 (6 bases). The last part of the DNA fits TRBJ2-1 better; the J call may be wrong. The germline CDR1 and CDR2 sequences are SGHDN and FVKESK. CDR3 size: 13 residues.

The rearrangement links TRBV7-3 to TRBJ2-1, with a possible D match to TRBD1 (5 bases). CDR3 length: 15 residues. Per the germline V gene, CDR1 is SGHTA and CDR2 is FQGTGA. V gave up 6 bases and J gave up 3 bases, with 15 bases separating them. The CDR3 DNA is TGTGCCAGCAGGTCAGGGTCCGGTTTCTACAATGAGCAGTTCTTC. Protein: CASRSGSGFYNEQFF.

The gene calls are TRBV20-1 and TRBJ1-5; D remains ambiguous. This CDR3 has 12 residues. Looked up from germline, CDR1 is DFQATT and CDR2 is SNEGSKA (reference sequence). Trimming pared 6 bases from V and 13 bases from J, leaving 19 bases between. CDR3 nucleotides: TGCAGTGCCTCCGGTCCTGGTCGGGGACAGCATTTT. Amino acid sequence: CSASGPGRGQHF.

This clonotype was seen more than once but under ten times. J is TRBJ1-1 and V is TRBV18; D uncertain. CDR1 KGHSH and CDR2 LQKENI come from the germline V gene. The CDR3 has 15 amino acids. The V end lost 1 base, the J end lost 1 base, and 10 bases lay between the germline ends. The CDR3 protein is CASSPRIGGNTEAFF. CDR3 DNA: TGTGCCAGCTCACCACGGATAGGTGGGAACACTGAAGCTTTCTTT.

This clonotype was observed a handful of times. The chain combines TRBV4-3 with TRBJ2-2, with 7 bases matching TRBD1. The germline V gene encodes CDR1 LGHNA and CDR2 YSLEER. With V trimmed by 2 bases and J by 0 bases, 3 bases remained unmatched. CDR3 size: 16 residues. The CDR3 sequence is CASSQQQGPNTGELFF. CDR3 in DNA: TGCGCCAGCAGCCAACAACAGGGGCCGAACACCGGGGAGCTGTTTTTT.

A few counts support this clonotype. The J gene is TRBJ1-2, the V gene TRBV3-1; D might be TRBD1 (5 bases). This CDR3 has 13 amino acids. Per the germline V gene, CDR1 is LGHDT and CDR2 is YNNKEL (reference sequence). The V gene lost 5 bases and the J gene lost 3 bases, with 10 bases spanning the gap. CDR3 in amino acids: CASSLTVDYGYTF. DNA of the CDR3: TGTGCCAGCAGCTTGACAGTGGACTATGGCTACACCTTC.